These 15 T cell receptor beta chains were all obtained from the same sample, sequenced in a study of T-cell reconstitution after alpha-beta-depleted transplantation in children. The TCRbeta library incorporated unique molecular identifiers. TCRdb re-called the PCR reads with MiXCR, one entry per CDR3 protein. Of a few hundred thousand distinct CDR3 sequences listed, 25% to 30% are singletons. The input for sequencing was PBMCs, taken before TCRalphabeta/CD19-depleted stem cell transplant. The receptors come from a boy under two years old with Wiskott-Aldrich syndrome, due to receive a stem cell transplant.

This sequence joins TRBV7-3 and TRBJ2-3; 7 nucleotides match TRBD2. The V and J ends lost 2 bases and 2 bases, in that order; junction bases with no gene match: 4. From germline, CDR1 is SGHTA and CDR2 FQGTGA. The CDR3 runs 15 residues. The CDR3 nucleotides read TGTGCCAGCAGCTTAGGTAGCGGGCTCACAGATACGCAGTATTTT. It encodes CASSLGSGLTDTQYF. The entire variable domain, with the rest obtained from reference TRBV7-3 and TRBJ2-3, is as follows: GAGVSQTPSNKVTEKGKYVELRCDPISGHTALYWYRQSLGQGPEFLIYFQGTGAADDSGLPNDRFFAVRPEGSVSTLKIQRTERGDSAVYLCASSLGSGLTDTQYFGPGTRLTVL.

In its sample, this clonotype was seen a few times. The chain employs TRBV20-1 and TRBJ1-2; D perhaps matches TRBD1 (6 bases). The CDR3 is 11 amino acids. V was shortened by 7 bases and J by 7 bases, with 13 bases between the two germline ends. The germline V gene encodes CDR1 DFQATT and CDR2 SNEGSKA (reference sequence). The CDR3 DNA reads as TGCAGTGTTTCAGGGGTTCGTGGCTACACCTTC. Translation gives CSVSGVRGYTF.

The table lists this clonotype with a few counts. CDR3 bases: TGCGCCAGCAGCCTGGACGGGACTAATGAAAAACTGTTTTTT. As protein: CASSLDGTNEKLFF. The chain combines TRBV4-1 with TRBJ1-4, with D unclear. Trimming left V 4 bases short and J 2 bases short, with 8 bases between. Germline values: CDR1 MGHRA, CDR2 YSYEKL. The CDR3 consists of 14 residues.

J is TRBJ1-5 and V is TRBV19, with 7 bases identical to TRBD1. This CDR3 is built from 15 residues. The germline CDR1 and CDR2 sequences are LNHDA and SQIVND (reference sequence). The trim removed 5 bases at V and 4 bases at J, leaving 8 bases unmatched. The CDR3 nucleotides read TGTGCCAGTAGTCGAAAGGGGGCGCGTAATCAGCCCCAGCATTTT. Translated: CASSRKGARNQPQHF. Variable domain in full (rest from reference TRBV19 and TRBJ1-5): DGGITQSPKYLFRKEGQNVTLSCEQNLNHDAMYWYRQDPGQGLRLIYYSQIVNDFQKGDIAEGYSVSREKKESFPLTVTSAQKNPTAFYLCASSRKGARNQPQHFGDGTRLSIL.

This clonotype was picked up a small number of times. The chain employs TRBV4-1 and TRBJ2-3; D call uncertain. The length of the CDR3 is 18 residues. V shed 3 bases and J shed 6 bases, with 25 bases lying between them. The germline gives CDR1 MGHRA, CDR2 YSYEKL. The CDR3 loop reads CASSQGWGETLSADTQYF. For the CDR3, the DNA is TGCGCCAGCAGCCAGGGGTGGGGTGAGACTTTATCGGCGGATACGCAGTATTTT.

This CDR3 reads CAICLEGLPFRSYNEQFF. In DNA form, the CDR3 reads TGTGCCATCTGTTTAGAAGGACTACCCTTTCGCTCCTACAATGAGCAGTTCTTC. This chain joins TRBV3-2 and TRBJ2-1; TRBD2, the table's D call, lacks a check against the DNA. TRBV3-2 has pseudogene status. The CDR3 length is 18 residues.

The rearrangement links TRBV6-5 to TRBJ2-7; D unclear. The CDR3 extends over 15 amino acids. The V and J ends lost 4 bases and 1 base respectively, with 14 bases between them. CDR1 and CDR2 (germline): MNHEY, SVGAGI. The CDR3 nucleotides read TGTGCCAGCAGTTCCACGGGCGGCGGATCCTACGAGCAGTACTTC. It specifies CASSSTGGGSYEQYF.

The sample holds a few counts of this clonotype. The chain joins TRBV10-3 to TRBJ2-7; TRBD1 agrees at 7 bases. Trimming at V came to 5 bases and at J to 7 bases, leaving 5 bases not matched to a gene. This CDR3 has 12 amino acids. Germline CDR1 is ENHRY and CDR2 is SYGVKD. The CDR3 reads CAISTQGWEQYF. CDR3 nucleotides: TGTGCCATCAGTACACAGGGGTGGGAGCAGTACTTC.

The gene calls are TRBV5-1 and TRBJ2-7; 10 positions match TRBD2. Germline V gene sequence: CDR1 SGHRS, CDR2 YFSETQ. The CDR3 consists of 14 residues. V lost 6 bases to trimming and J lost 4 bases; unmatched junction nucleotides: 7. The CDR3 nucleotides read TGCGCCAGCAAGCCGCTAGCGGGAGTATACGAGCAGTACTTC. Amino acid sequence: CASKPLAGVYEQYF.

This sequence joins TRBV7-6 and TRBJ2-7; 8 bases are shared with TRBD1. This CDR3 is built from 14 residues. Germline values: CDR1 SGHVS, CDR2 FNYEAQ. V shed 2 bases and J 5 bases; nucleotides not matched to a gene: 5. CDR3 protein: CASSLRQGWNEQYF. The DNA for the CDR3 is TGTGCCAGCAGCTTACGACAGGGGTGGAACGAGCAGTACTTC.

This clonotype has more than one count but fewer than ten. The chain uses TRBV12-3 or TRBV12-4 and TRBJ2-5; 11 positions match TRBD2. The CDR3 covers 16 residues. V lost 6 bases, J lost 5 bases, and 11 bases stayed unmatched. CDR3 nucleotides: TGTGCCAGCAGCCCCGACCTAGCGGGAGGATGGGAGACCCAGTACTTC. Translated: CASSPDLAGGWETQYF.

This clonotype has a count of ten or more. At one of its ends the junction is not consistent with the germline gene, which may arise from a read error. This chain joins TRBV5-1 and TRBJ2-1; TRBD1 might be the D (5 bases). Germline V CDR1 and CDR2: SGHRS, YFSETQ. The length of the CDR3 is 14 residues. CDR3 DNA: TGTGCCAGCAGCTTGGGGCTAGTCTACAATGAGCAGTTCTTC. This encodes CASSLGLVYNEQFF.

V is TRBV24-1 and J is TRBJ2-1, with TRBD2 identical over 8 bases. Germline-derived CDR1 and CDR2 are KGHDR and SFDVKD. With 5 bases clipped from V and 3 bases from J, the junction kept 5 bases outside the gene matches. The length of the CDR3 is 15 residues. The CDR3 region is CATSGLAGRYNEQFF. The CDR3 nucleotides are TGTGCCACCAGTGGCCTAGCGGGCCGCTACAATGAGCAGTTCTTC.

V usage is TRBV5-1 and J usage is TRBJ2-2, with D perhaps TRBD1 (6 bases). This CDR3 is built from 15 residues. The V end lost 2 bases, the J end lost 2 bases, and 10 bases lay between the germline ends. The germline gives CDR1 SGHRS, CDR2 YFSETQ. The CDR3 loop reads CASSFRDTNTGELFF. The CDR3 nucleotides are TGCGCCAGCAGCTTCAGGGACACAAACACCGGGGAGCTGTTTTTT.

This sequence joins TRBV7-9 and TRBJ2-1; 11 bases match TRBD2. Trimming at V came to 5 bases and at J to 9 bases, leaving 9 bases not matched to a gene. CDR1 and CDR2 (germline): SEHNR, FQNEAQ (reference sequence). The length of the CDR3 is 15 residues. DNA for the CDR3: TGTGCCAGCAGCACTATAGCGGGAGGGCCAGGTGAGCAGTTCTTC. This encodes CASSTIAGGPGEQFF. Full variable domain (rest looked up from reference TRBV7-9 and TRBJ2-1): DTGVSQNPRHKITKRGQNVTFRCDPISEHNRLYWYRQTLGQGPEFLTYFQNEAQLEKSRLLSDRFSAERPKGSFSTLEIQRTEQGDSAMYLCASSTIAGGPGEQFFGPGTRLTVL.